The entry below gives a single T cell receptor beta chain sequence along with its context. Its antigen is undetermined. The sample is drawn from a study of T cell responses to AZD1222 COVID-19 vaccine. Notes on the study in general: Variant regions that are unmutated are reportedly the target of nearly half of spike-specific TCRs.

TCRdb keeps only in-frame clones here, not all; method: immunoSEQ multiplex PCR. Of about 120,000 clones listed, over 80% were seen once; the top ten hold 13% to 15%. Germline CDR1 LGHDT, CDR2 YNNKEL (reference sequence). V was clipped by 4 bases and J by 4 bases, with 13 bases between them. There are 14 residues in the CDR3. Here the sequenced sample was peripheral blood, taken on day 0 of AZD1222 vaccination. The chain combines TRBV3-1 (or the pseudogene TRBV3-2) with TRBJ1-1; D might be TRBD1 (6 bases). This receptor was identified in an adult in good health. CDR3 residues: CASSRLGATTEAFF. CDR3 in DNA: TGTGCCAGCAGCCGTTTGGGGGCGACCACTGAAGCTTTCTTT.